Given below is one T cell receptor (beta chain) in context. Its target is unknown. Trimming left V 5 bases short and J 6 bases short, with 23 bases between. This CDR3 is built from 18 residues. Germline loops: CDR1 LNHDA, CDR2 SQIVND (reference sequence). This entry is derived from a study of graft-versus-host responses after intestinal transplantation. Using immunoSEQ multiplex PCR, the repertoire was profiled, and TCRdb retains in-frame clones only, with some absent. The sample includes about 88,000 clones, about 94% seen only once; the top ten take roughly 0.2%. The specimen comprised unstimulated CD4+ T cells sorted from spleen or lymph node cells, sampled before transplant. J is TRBJ1-6 and V is TRBV19; tentative D call: TRBD1 (5 bases). This clonotype originated in a human donor who was the organ donor for an intestinal transplant. CDR3 bases: TGTGCCAGTAGTGCCCCCGGGGACCCACGACGGCCTAATTCACCCCTCCACTTT. It is translated as CASSAPGDPRRPNSPLHF.